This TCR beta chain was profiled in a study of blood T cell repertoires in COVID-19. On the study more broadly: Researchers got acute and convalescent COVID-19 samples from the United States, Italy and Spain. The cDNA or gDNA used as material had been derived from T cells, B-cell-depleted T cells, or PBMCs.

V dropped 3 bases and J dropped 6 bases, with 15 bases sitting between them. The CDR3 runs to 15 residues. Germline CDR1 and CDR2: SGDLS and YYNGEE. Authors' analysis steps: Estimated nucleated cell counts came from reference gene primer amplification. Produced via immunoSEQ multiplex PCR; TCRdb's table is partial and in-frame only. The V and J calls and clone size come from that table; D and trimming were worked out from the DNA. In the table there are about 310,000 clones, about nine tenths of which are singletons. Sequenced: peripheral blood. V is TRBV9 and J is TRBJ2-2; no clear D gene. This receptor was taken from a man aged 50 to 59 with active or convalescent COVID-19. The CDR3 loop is CASSGASPGSGELFF. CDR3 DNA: TGTGCCAGCAGCGGAGCCAGTCCGGGTTCCGGGGAGCTGTTTTTT.